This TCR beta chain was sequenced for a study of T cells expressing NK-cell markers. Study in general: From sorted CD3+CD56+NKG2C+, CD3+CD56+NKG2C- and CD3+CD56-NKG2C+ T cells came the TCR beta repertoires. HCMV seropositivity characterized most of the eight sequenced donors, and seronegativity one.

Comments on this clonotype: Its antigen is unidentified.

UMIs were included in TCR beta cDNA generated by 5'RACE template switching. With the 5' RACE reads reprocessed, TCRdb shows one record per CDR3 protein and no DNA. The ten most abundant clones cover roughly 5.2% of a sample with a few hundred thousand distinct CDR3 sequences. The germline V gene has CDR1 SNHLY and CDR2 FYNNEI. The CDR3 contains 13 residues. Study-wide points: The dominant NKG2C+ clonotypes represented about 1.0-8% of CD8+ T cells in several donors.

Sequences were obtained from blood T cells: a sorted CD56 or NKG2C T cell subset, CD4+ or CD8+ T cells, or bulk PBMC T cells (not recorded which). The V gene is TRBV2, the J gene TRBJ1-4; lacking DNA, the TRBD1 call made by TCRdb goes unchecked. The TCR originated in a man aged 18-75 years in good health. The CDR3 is CATRTEGGEKLFF.